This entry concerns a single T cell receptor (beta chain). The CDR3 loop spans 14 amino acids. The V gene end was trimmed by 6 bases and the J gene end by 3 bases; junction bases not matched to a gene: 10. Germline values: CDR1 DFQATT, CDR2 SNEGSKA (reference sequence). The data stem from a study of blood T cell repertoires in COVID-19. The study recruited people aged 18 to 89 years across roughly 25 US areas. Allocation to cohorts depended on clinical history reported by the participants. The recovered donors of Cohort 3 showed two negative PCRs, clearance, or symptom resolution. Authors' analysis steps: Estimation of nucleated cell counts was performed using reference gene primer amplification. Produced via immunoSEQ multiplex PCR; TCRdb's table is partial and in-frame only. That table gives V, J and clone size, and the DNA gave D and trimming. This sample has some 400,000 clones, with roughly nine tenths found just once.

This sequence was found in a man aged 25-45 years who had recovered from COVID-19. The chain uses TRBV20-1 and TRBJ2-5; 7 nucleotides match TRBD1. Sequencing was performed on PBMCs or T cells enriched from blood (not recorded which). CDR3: CSASRAQGEETQYF. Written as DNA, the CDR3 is TGCAGTGCGAGTAGGGCGCAGGGGGAAGAGACCCAGTACTTC.